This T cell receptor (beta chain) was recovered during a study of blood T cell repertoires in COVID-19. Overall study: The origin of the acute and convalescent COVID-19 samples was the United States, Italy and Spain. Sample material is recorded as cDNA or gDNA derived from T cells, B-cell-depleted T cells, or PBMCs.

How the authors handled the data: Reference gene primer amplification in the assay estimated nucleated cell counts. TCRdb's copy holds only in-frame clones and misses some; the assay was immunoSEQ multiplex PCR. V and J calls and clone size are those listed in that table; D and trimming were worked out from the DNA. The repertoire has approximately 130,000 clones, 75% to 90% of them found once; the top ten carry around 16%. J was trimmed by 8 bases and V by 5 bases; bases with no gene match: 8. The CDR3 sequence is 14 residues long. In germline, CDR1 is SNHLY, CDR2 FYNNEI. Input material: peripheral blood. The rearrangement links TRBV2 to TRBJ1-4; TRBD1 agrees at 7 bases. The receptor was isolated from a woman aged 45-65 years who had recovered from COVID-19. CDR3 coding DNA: TGTGCCAGCAGTTACACAGGGGAAACGGAAAAACTGTTTTTT. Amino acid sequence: CASSYTGETEKLFF.